Listed below are T cell receptor beta chains from one sample, sequenced in a study of neurological immune-mediated disorders. Via MiXCR, TCRdb re-called the 5' RACE reads, giving one row per CDR3 protein. In the table there are some 80,000 distinct CDR3 sequences, nearly 6% of which are singletons. Sample: PBMCs. The receptor source for this set is a woman aged 55 to 70 with multiple sclerosis. Each CDR3 is given with its conserved first and last residue. D genes are given only for firm matches. The size entry is marked missing in some rows and otherwise reads once, few, many or a size class.

D	length	V	size	J	DNA	CDR3
.	11	TRBV18	.	TRBJ2-1	TGTGCCAGCTCACCAGTCAATGAGCAGTTCTTC	CASSPVNEQFF
TRBD1	12	TRBV20-1	many	TRBJ2-7	TGCAGTGCTGACAGGGTGGGTTACGAGCAGTACTTC	CSADRVGYEQYF
.	13	TRBV7-6	many	TRBJ2-5	TGTGCCAGCAGCCGGGGACGGCAAGAGACCCAGTACTTC	CASSRGRQETQYF
.	14	TRBV15	many	TRBJ2-3	TGTGCCACCAGCAGAGATATGAGGTCAAATACGCAGTATTTT	CATSRDMRSNTQYF
.	15	TRBV5-1	many	TRBJ1-1	TGCGCCAGCAGTCGCGACGGCTTGGCGGGTACTGAAGCTTTCTTT	CASSRDGLAGTEAFF
.	13	TRBV5-1	.	TRBJ2-7	TGCGCCAACAGCTTGAGCGGTTACTACGAGCAGTACTTC	CANSLSGYYEQYF
TRBD2	18	TRBV6-1	many	TRBJ2-2	TGTGCCAACTCCGGGACTAGCGGGGGGGCTGCTCGTACCGGGGAGCTGTTTTTT	CANSGTSGGAARTGELFF
.	15	TRBV20-1	many	TRBJ2-5	TGCAGTGTTTACACAGGCCAATCGTACCAAGAGACCCAGTACTTC	CSVYTGQSYQETQYF
TRBD2	15	TRBV20-1	medium-sized	TRBJ2-3	TGCAGTGCCCCGCGGTTAGCGGGGGACACAGATACGCAGTATTTT	CSAPRLAGDTDTQYF
TRBD1	14	TRBV14	.	TRBJ1-2	TGTGCCAGCAGCCAAGCCACAGGGGGGGCTGGCTACACCTTC	CASSQATGGAGYTF
.	14	TRBV5-1	many	TRBJ2-5	TGCGCCAGCAGCCAGTGGCGGCCCCAAGAGACCCAGTACTTC	CASSQWRPQETQYF
.	13	TRBV5-5	many	TRBJ1-2	TGTGCCAGCAGCTTGGAAGGGTACTATGGCTACACCTTC	CASSLEGYYGYTF
TRBD1	14	TRBV19	.	TRBJ2-7	TGTGCCAGTAGTCGGACAGGCTGGGTATCCGAGCAGTACTTC	CASSRTGWVSEQYF
TRBD1	15	TRBV5-6	.	TRBJ1-1	TGTGCCAGCAGCTTTATGGACAGGGGATACATTTTGGCTTTCTTT	CASSFMDRGYILAFF
.	15	TRBV5-1	.	TRBJ2-2	TGCGCCACCAAGACGGGGGTGGTCGGGACCGGGGAGCTGTATTTT	CATKTGVVGTGELYF
TRBD1	14	TRBV28	many	TRBJ2-5	TGTGCCAGCAGTAGAGACAGGGTCCAAGAGACCCAGTACTTC	CASSRDRVQETQYF
.	11	TRBV27	many	TRBJ1-1	TGTGCCAGCAGTGAAAGGGGCGAAGCTTTCTTT	CASSERGEAFF
.	16	TRBV4-1	many	TRBJ1-2	TGCGCCAGCAGCCAAGATAGGGGGGGCAGAGTGAATGGCTACACCTTC	CASSQDRGGRVNGYTF
.	14	TRBV2	.	TRBJ2-3	TGTGCCGGTGAGGTGGGGAGCCGCACAGATACGCAGTATTTT	CAGEVGSRTDTQYF
.	13	TRBV5-1	many	TRBJ1-2	TGCGCCAGCAGCTTGCGATCTAACTATGGCTACACCTTC	CASSLRSNYGYTF
.	12	TRBV15	many	TRBJ2-5	TGTGCCACCAGCAGTCGGTGGGAGACCCAGTACTTC	CATSSRWETQYF
.	16	TRBV5-8	many	TRBJ2-6	TGTGCCAGCAGCCTGATGGGGGTTGGAGGGGCCAACGTCCTGACTTTC	CASSLMGVGGANVLTF
TRBD2	14	TRBV5-1	many	TRBJ2-1	TGCGCCAGCAGCTTGGTGGTAGGCGGGGGTGAGCAGTTCTTC	CASSLVVGGGEQFF
TRBD1	14	TRBV6-2/TRBV6-3	many	TRBJ2-7	TGTGCCAGCAGGGACAGGGGGCATTCCTACGAGCAGTACTTC	CASRDRGHSYEQYF
TRBD2	16	TRBV11-3	many	TRBJ2-1	TGTGCCAGCAGCTCCAGTGGGGCTAGCGGGGGAACCAGGCGGTTCTTC	CASSSSGASGGTRRFF
.	14	TRBV7-2	many	TRBJ2-1	TGTGCCAGCAGCCCCGCCGGAGGGTACAATGAGCAGTTCTTC	CASSPAGGYNEQFF
TRBD1	15	TRBV7-9	many	TRBJ2-3	TGTGCCAGCAGCTTAGTGGGACAGGGCACAGATACGCAGTATTTT	CASSLVGQGTDTQYF
.	13	TRBV12-3/TRBV12-4	many	TRBJ1-5	TGTGCCAGCAGTCTTTACCAAGATCAGCCCCAGCATTTT	CASSLYQDQPQHF
.	15	TRBV3-1	many	TRBJ1-6	TGTGCCAGCAGCCAATCGGAGGGCCAGAATTCACCCCTCCACTTT	CASSQSEGQNSPLHF
.	14	TRBV5-1	many	TRBJ2-1	TGCGCCAGCAGCACTCCCGGGCCCTACAATGAGCAGTTCTTC	CASSTPGPYNEQFF
.	16	TRBV6-5	many	TRBJ1-1	TGTGCCAGCAGTAACGAGGTACCCCTGAGGAACACTGAAGCTTTCTTT	CASSNEVPLRNTEAFF
TRBD1	15	TRBV10-3	many	TRBJ2-7	TGTGCCATCAGTGAAGGGACAGGGATCACCTACGAGCAGTACTTC	CAISEGTGITYEQYF
TRBD1	16	TRBV6-5	many	TRBJ1-2	TGTGCCAGCAGTTACTCGATGGTGGGACAGAAATATGGCTACACCTTC	CASSYSMVGQKYGYTF
.	15	TRBV5-1	many	TRBJ2-7	TGCGCCAGCAGCTTGGACCCGGACGGCACCTACGAGCAGTACTTC	CASSLDPDGTYEQYF
.	15	TRBV20-1	few	TRBJ2-7	TGCAGTGCTAGTTTGGGTAGGGCCGGACCCTACGAGCAGTACTTC	CSASLGRAGPYEQYF
TRBD2	13	TRBV7-8	many	TRBJ2-7	TGTGCCAGCAGCGGCGGACTAGCAGGGGAGCAGTACTTC	CASSGGLAGEQYF
.	16	TRBV20-1	many	TRBJ2-1	TGCAGTGCTAGTATGAATCTGGGCGGAACCTACAATGAGCAGTTCTTC	CSASMNLGGTYNEQFF
TRBD2	15	TRBV5-1	many	TRBJ2-5	TGCGCCAGCAGCATCGTAGCGGGGGGACAAGAGACCCAGTACTTC	CASSIVAGGQETQYF
.	15	TRBV28	many	TRBJ2-1	TGTGCCATCACGGGGTGGGGGAAACTAGGCAATGAGCAGTTCTTC	CAITGWGKLGNEQFF
TRBD1	13	TRBV20-1	many	TRBJ1-2	TGCAGTGCTAGACACGGGACAGCTTATGGCTACACCTTC	CSARHGTAYGYTF
TRBD1	15	TRBV6-5	.	TRBJ2-3	TGTGCCAGCAGAAAGACAGGGGGCGGCACAGATACGCAGTATTTT	CASRKTGGGTDTQYF
.	15	TRBV2	many	TRBJ1-2	TGTGCCAGCAGTATGGACCCTAGTGGGTACTATGGCTACACCTTC	CASSMDPSGYYGYTF
.	14	TRBV6-5	.	TRBJ2-1	TGTGCCAGCGGGGGGGCAGGGGCCGTCAATGAGCAGTTCTTC	CASGGAGAVNEQFF
TRBD1	16	TRBV6-6	many	TRBJ1-5	TGTGCCAGCAGCCATCGGGACAGGGGCGCAAATCAGCCCCAGCATTTT	CASSHRDRGANQPQHF
.	14	TRBV20-1	many	TRBJ2-7	TGCAGTGCTAGACGGGGGGCTGGGGAAGGCGAGCAGTACTTC	CSARRGAGEGEQYF
.	13	TRBV3-1	many	TRBJ2-1	TGTGCCAGCAGCCAAGAGACTTACAATGAGCAGTTCTTC	CASSQETYNEQFF
TRBD1	13	TRBV5-6	.	TRBJ2-7	TGTGCCAGCAGCTTGGACAGGGGGAAGAAGCAGTACTTC	CASSLDRGKKQYF
.	14	TRBV3-1	many	TRBJ1-1	TGTGCCAGCAGTCTGGGGGAGATGAACACTGAAGCTTTCTTT	CASSLGEMNTEAFF
.	14	TRBV12-3/TRBV12-4	many	TRBJ1-6	TGTGCCAGCAGTTTGGACGGAAGAAATTCACCCCTCCACTTT	CASSLDGRNSPLHF
TRBD2	15	TRBV5-6	many	TRBJ2-7	TGTGCCAGCAGCCTGACTAGCGGGGGTTCGTACGAGCAGTACTTC	CASSLTSGGSYEQYF
TRBD1	15	TRBV5-1	many	TRBJ2-1	TGCGCCAGCAGCTCAACAGGGGGCGGGCACAATGAGCAGTTCTTC	CASSSTGGGHNEQFF
TRBD1	15	TRBV6-5	many	TRBJ1-3	TGTGCCAGCAGTTACGACAGGGGCTCTGGAAACACCATATATTTT	CASSYDRGSGNTIYF
.	15	TRBV4-1	many	TRBJ1-2	TGCGCCAGCAGCCACAATTCTGACAGGCAAAATGGCTACACCTTC	CASSHNSDRQNGYTF
.	15	TRBV24-1	many	TRBJ2-1	TGTGCCACCAGTGATTTTGGGGACCCCTACAATGAGCAGTTCTTC	CATSDFGDPYNEQFF
.	14	TRBV5-5	many	TRBJ1-6	TGTGCCAGCAGCTTGCAAAACGAGGGTTCACCCCTCCACTTT	CASSLQNEGSPLHF